The next 29 T cell receptor beta chains were all read from a single sample in a study of cytomegalovirus exposure and HLA in healthy donors. PCR used 60 Vbeta primers and 13 Jbeta primers. Some clones are missing from TCRdb's copy, which holds only in-frame ones; the method was immunoSEQ multiplex PCR. This sample has roughly 120,000 clones, with approximately 80% found just once. The source material was PBMCs. The receptors stem from a man in his forties in good health and CMV-seronegative.

This chain links TRBV10-3 with TRBJ2-7; tentatively, D is TRBD2 (6 bases). Germline loops: CDR1 ENHRY, CDR2 SYGVKD. V was cut by 5 bases and J by 2 bases, with 13 bases left in between. The CDR3 is 14 residues long. The CDR3: CAISMSGGPYEQYF. The CDR3 coding sequence is TGTGCCATCAGTATGTCCGGGGGTCCCTACGAGCAGTACTTC.

The V gene is TRBV18, the J gene TRBJ1-6; 7 nucleotides line up with TRBD1. Trimming at V came to 3 bases and at J to 6 bases, leaving 2 bases not matched to a gene. The CDR3 is made up of 14 amino acids. CDR1 is KGHSH, CDR2 LQKENI, per germline. CDR3 loop: CASSPGQVNSPLHF. In DNA form, the CDR3 reads TGTGCCAGCTCACCTGGACAGGTTAATTCACCCCTCCACTTT.

V usage is TRBV4-3 and J usage is TRBJ2-3; TRBD2 matches 14 bases. This CDR3 spans 15 amino acids. In germline, CDR1 is LGHNA, CDR2 YSLEER. V shed 1 base and J 7 bases; nucleotides not matched to a gene: 1. CDR3 residues: CASSQGTSGGNTQYF. CDR3 in DNA: TGCGCCAGCAGCCAAGGGACTAGCGGGGGGAATACGCAGTATTTT.

The V call is TRBV7-2, the J call TRBJ1-6; D not certain. Germline values: CDR1 SGHTA, CDR2 FQGNSA. Trimming shortened V by 1 base and J by 4 bases, and 8 bases separated the two germline ends. The CDR3 runs to 15 residues. CDR3 amino acids: CASSLGGAYNSPLHF. The CDR3 DNA reads TGTGCCAGCAGCTTAGGGGGAGCTTATAATTCACCCCTCCACTTT.

DNA of the CDR3: TGTGCCAGCAGCAAAGAAGAAAGGGGCGGGAACACTGAAGCTTTCTTT. Encoded protein: CASSKEERGGNTEAFF. This chain links TRBV21-1 with TRBJ1-1; the table's D gene call, TRBD1, was not cross checked with the DNA. TRBV21-1 is classified as a pseudogene. CDR3 length: 16 amino acids.

This rearrangement joins TRBV19 to TRBJ1-1; D gene uncertain. The CDR3 runs to 14 residues. Trimming stripped 0 bases from V and 7 bases from J, with 12 bases between. CDR1 and CDR2 from the germline V gene are LNHDA and SQIVND (reference sequence). The CDR3 DNA sequence: TGTGCCAGTAGTATAGAGTCAGGCGACAATGAAGCTTTCTTT. Encoded protein: CASSIESGDNEAFF.

V usage is TRBV7-9 and J usage is TRBJ2-5; D is ambiguous. Germline CDR1 is SEHNR and CDR2 is FQNEAQ (reference sequence). This CDR3 spans 14 amino acids. Trimming cost V 1 base and J 1 base, with 7 bases left between them. The DNA for the CDR3 is TGTGCCAGCAGCTTAGGGCAGATCCAAGAGACCCAGTACTTC. Amino acid sequence: CASSLGQIQETQYF.

The chain is built from TRBV7-8 and TRBJ1-2, with TRBD1 as a possible D gene (5 bases). The CDR3 is made up of 15 amino acids. V was clipped by 1 base and J by 4 bases, with 13 bases between them. Germline V gene sequence: CDR1 SGHVS, CDR2 FQNEAQ. CDR3 DNA sequence: TGTGCCAGCAGCTTAGGAGGTGGGGGGACCTATGGCTACACCTTC. Encoded protein: CASSLGGGGTYGYTF.

This clone was detected only a few times. Other DNA sequences within the sample encode an identical CDR3. The gene calls are TRBV7-9 and TRBJ1-1; tentative D call: TRBD1 (5 bases). Germline CDR1 reads SEHNR; CDR2 reads FQNEAQ (reference sequence). V was trimmed by 3 bases and J by 0 bases, leaving 8 bases between them. The CDR3 has 14 residues. CDR3 in amino acids: CASSFGQVNTEAFF. The CDR3 DNA is TGTGCCAGCAGCTTTGGACAAGTGAACACTGAAGCTTTCTTT. Combining the CDR3 with reference TRBV7-9 and TRBJ1-1 gives the whole variable domain DTGVSQNPRHKITKRGQNVTFRCDPISEHNRLYWYRQTLGQGPEFLTYFQNEAQLEKSRLLSDRFSAERPKGSFSTLEIQRTEQGDSAMYLCASSFGQVNTEAFFGQGTRLTVV.

The genes are TRBV7-2 and TRBJ1-1, with D possibly being TRBD1 (5 bases). CDR1 and CDR2 (germline): SGHTA, FQGNSA. CDR3 length: 16 residues. V was cut by 2 bases and J by 0 bases, with 13 bases left in between. CDR3 nucleotides: TGTGCCAGCAGCTTAATGCAGGGAAGACTGAACACTGAAGCTTTCTTT. The encoded protein is CASSLMQGRLNTEAFF.

The rearrangement uses TRBV2 and TRBJ1-2; D unclear. Germline CDR1 and CDR2: SNHLY and FYNNEI. Trimming took 6 bases from V and 6 from J, leaving 14 bases between them. The CDR3 consists of 13 residues. The CDR3 DNA sequence: TGTGCCAGCAGCCAGCGGTCCCTGGATGGCTACACCTTC. Residues: CASSQRSLDGYTF.

Points on this clone: Germline and junction disagree at one end, which may indicate a read error. The chain has TRBV13 and TRBJ2-7; no reliable D call. This CDR3 region has 13 residues. Germline-derived CDR1 and CDR2 are PRHDT and FYEKMQ (reference sequence). The CDR3 loop is CASSFERFAITDF. Here the CDR3 DNA reads TGTGCCAGCAGCTTTGAGAGGTTTGCGATTACCGACTTC.

V and J are TRBV6-5 and TRBJ1-1; no clear D gene. The germline CDR1 and CDR2 sequences are MNHEY and SVGAGI. V was pared by 4 bases and J by 0 bases, with 9 bases between. The CDR3 has 14 amino acids. CDR3 sequence: CASSSGAVNTEAFF. The CDR3 nucleotides read TGTGCCAGCAGTTCCGGTGCGGTGAACACTGAAGCTTTCTTT.

This chain joins TRBV6-5 and TRBJ2-3; D unclear. The ends were cut back, 6 bases at V and 0 bases at J, with 7 bases in the middle. Per germline, CDR1 MNHEY and CDR2 SVGAGI. The CDR3 loop spans 13 amino acids. The CDR3 protein is CASRVTSTDTQYF. In nucleotides, the CDR3 is TGTGCCAGCAGGGTGACTAGCACAGATACGCAGTATTTT.

In regard to this clone: Germline is not matched at one junction end, which may reflect a read error. The CDR3 bases are TGCAGCGTGGAAGGCATCAAAGGGAGAGAGACCCAGTACTTC. Amino acid sequence: CSVEGIKGRETQYF. J is TRBJ2-5 and V is TRBV29-1; tentative D call: TRBD2 (5 bases). Germline V gives CDR1 SQVTM, CDR2 ANQGSEA. The CDR3 consists of 14 residues.

J is TRBJ2-2 and V is TRBV2, with D possibly matching TRBD1 (7 bases). Germline CDR1 is SNHLY and CDR2 is FYNNEI. This CDR3 comprises 15 residues. Trimming left V 8 bases short and J 1 base short, with 14 bases between. The CDR3 protein is CASLGGGRNTGELFF. The CDR3 DNA follows: TGTGCCAGCCTTGGAGGGGGCAGGAACACCGGGGAGCTGTTTTTT.

The V call is TRBV7-2, the J call TRBJ2-7; 10 bases agree with TRBD1. CDR3 length equals 12 residues. V lost 5 bases to trimming and J lost 6 bases; unmatched junction nucleotides: 1. Germline V gene lookup returns CDR1 SGHTA and CDR2 FQGNSA. The CDR3 spells CASSRDRGEQYF. Written as DNA, the CDR3 is TGTGCCAGCAGCCGGGACAGGGGCGAGCAGTACTTC.

Written as DNA, the CDR3 is TGCGCCAGCAGCGGTAGGGATCGACAGGCTGAAGCTTTCTTT. It specifies CASSGRDRQAEAFF. V and J are TRBV5-1 and TRBJ1-1; perhaps TRBD1 as D (6 bases). This CDR3 spans 14 amino acids. The germline CDR1 and CDR2 sequences are SGHRS and YFSETQ. V lost 4 bases to trimming and J lost 6 bases, with 16 bases between them.

This chain connects TRBV20-1 to TRBJ2-4; D perhaps matches TRBD1 (5 bases). V shed 4 bases and J shed 9 bases, with 10 bases lying between them. CDR1 is DFQATT, CDR2 SNEGSKA, per germline (reference sequence). CDR3 length equals 11 residues. CDR3 sequence: CSAIGQGIQYF. The CDR3 nucleotides read TGCAGTGCTATAGGTCAGGGCATTCAGTACTTC.

In its sample, this clone was seen a few times. The J gene is TRBJ2-7, the V gene TRBV14; 7 bases map to TRBD1. From germline, CDR1 is SGHDN and CDR2 FVKESK. With 6 bases clipped from V and 3 bases from J, the junction kept 5 bases outside the gene matches. This CDR3 has 13 residues. This CDR3 reads CASRRQGFYEQYF. The CDR3 DNA follows: TGTGCCAGCAGGAGACAGGGATTCTACGAGCAGTACTTC.

The V call is TRBV18, the J call TRBJ2-3, with D perhaps TRBD2 (5 bases). V gave up 3 bases and J gave up 3 bases, with 7 bases separating them. The CDR3 covers 13 residues. The germline gives CDR1 KGHSH, CDR2 LQKENI. The CDR3 region has the DNA TGTGCCAGCTCACCCCCGGGAACAGATACGCAGTATTTT. Translating it yields CASSPPGTDTQYF. The full variable domain, with the rest looked up from reference TRBV18 and TRBJ2-3, is NAGVMQNPRHLVRRRGQEARLRCSPMKGHSHVYWYRQLPEEGLKFMVYLQKENIIDESGMPKERFSAEFPKEGPSILRIQQVVRGDSAAYFCASSPPGTDTQYFGPGTRLTVL.

The chain recombines TRBV14 with TRBJ1-2; 9 positions agree with TRBD1. The V and J ends lost 8 bases and 14 bases, in that order; junction bases with no gene match: 21. Germline V gene lookup returns CDR1 SGHDN and CDR2 FVKESK. The CDR3 extends over 15 amino acids. CDR3 loop: CASGLSGTGLILGTF. The CDR3, as DNA: TGTGCCAGCGGCCTTTCTGGGACAGGGTTAATTCTTGGGACCTTC. The full variable domain, completed using reference TRBV14 and TRBJ1-2, is EAGVTQFPSHSVIEKGQTVTLRCDPISGHDNLYWYRRVMGKEIKFLLHFVKESKQDESGMPNNRFLAERTGGTYSTLKVQPAELEDSGVYFCASGLSGTGLILGTFGSGTRLTVV.

The chain employs TRBV7-9 and TRBJ2-1; D uncertain. From germline, CDR1 is SEHNR and CDR2 FQNEAQ (reference sequence). This CDR3 contains 12 residues. Trimming left V 5 bases short and J 8 bases short, with 10 bases between. CDR3 residues: CASSSAPYEQFF. CDR3 nucleotide sequence: TGTGCCAGCAGCAGCGCCCCCTATGAGCAGTTCTTC.

J is TRBJ1-5 and V is TRBV19; D might be TRBD1 (5 bases). The CDR3 length is 15 residues. CDR1 is LNHDA, CDR2 SQIVND, per germline (reference sequence). The V gene lost 4 bases and the J gene lost 3 bases, with 13 bases spanning the gap. CDR3 bases: TGTGCCAGTAGTAATACCAGGGAACTCAATCAGCCCCAGCATTTT. Translating it yields CASSNTRELNQPQHF.

The genes are TRBV7-9 and TRBJ1-2, with 8 bases matching TRBD1. The CDR3 spans 14 residues. The ends lost 3 bases at V and 8 bases at J; junction bases unmatched: 8. From germline, CDR1 is SEHNR and CDR2 FQNEAQ (reference sequence). CDR3 sequence: CASSFPGGRKGYTF. For the CDR3, the DNA is TGTGCCAGCAGCTTTCCAGGGGGCCGTAAGGGCTACACCTTC.

This sequence joins TRBV2 and TRBJ2-1; possibly TRBD2 for D (6 bases). V shed 10 bases and J shed 5 bases, with 15 bases lying between them. This CDR3 has 13 residues. The germline V gene has CDR1 SNHLY and CDR2 FYNNEI. The CDR3 DNA reads as TGTGCCAATGATGGGCGGGAAAACAATGAGCAGTTCTTC. Protein: CANDGRENNEQFF.

The chain uses TRBV15 and TRBJ2-5; a weak D match, TRBD2 (6 bases). The CDR3 is 16 residues long. The ends were cut back, 4 bases at V and 6 bases at J, with 21 bases in the middle. Germline assignment: CDR1 LNHNV and CDR2 YYDKDF (reference sequence). DNA of the CDR3: TGTGCCACCAGCAAAACTGGGAGGATCACGGGGCAGACCCAGTACTTC. This sequence encodes CATSKTGRITGQTQYF.

The chain employs TRBV6-4 and TRBJ2-1; a weak D match, TRBD2 (6 bases). The CDR3 sequence is 15 residues long. Trimming cost V 0 bases and J 6 bases, with 12 bases left between them. CDR1 is MRHNA, CDR2 SNTAGT, per germline. The CDR3: CASSDSAGKGNEQFF. The CDR3 DNA reads as TGTGCCAGCAGTGACTCGGCGGGGAAGGGCAATGAGCAGTTCTTC.

The CDR3 DNA sequence: TGTGCCAGTAGTATCCTTTACGCCAGAAATCAGCCCCAGCATTTT. Translated, it gives CASSILYARNQPQHF. This chain uses TRBV19 with TRBJ1-5; D remains unclear. The V and J ends lost 3 bases and 4 bases respectively, with 13 bases between them. The CDR3 is 15 residues long. Germline V gene lookup returns CDR1 LNHDA and CDR2 SQIVND (reference sequence).